The 17 T cell receptor beta chains listed next were all sequenced from one sample in a study of CD8+ T cells in alopecia areata. As the sequencing template, cDNA was produced by extracting RNA and reverse transcribing it. The table came from immunoSEQ multiplex PCR; TCRdb's copy has only in-frame clones and leaves some out. The sample carries 150,000 or so clones, 50% to 70% recorded once. Stated treatment: oral pan-JAK inhibitor, 5-10 mg twice daily. Sequenced material: CD4+ T cells sorted from blood, taken at week 4, from a patient treated with tofacitinib. The receptors were gathered from a human donor with alopecia areata.

In this sample, this clone turned up a few times. V usage is TRBV29-1 and J usage is TRBJ2-2; D could derive from TRBD1 or TRBD2 (5 bases each). Germline loops: CDR1 SQVTM, CDR2 ANQGSEA. V lost 6 bases and J 8 bases, leaving 19 bases between the germline ends. The CDR3 extends over 14 amino acids. The CDR3 coding sequence is TGCAGCGTCGACGTAGGGACGGTGCAAGGGGAGCTGTTTTTT. As protein: CSVDVGTVQGELFF.

This rearrangement joins TRBV30 to TRBJ1-1; D ambiguous. The CDR3 runs 14 residues. V shed 2 bases and J shed 4 bases, with 14 bases lying between them. Germline V gives CDR1 GTSNPN, CDR2 SVGIG (reference sequence). CDR3 DNA: TGTGCCTGGAGTCAATCCGTCCCCAGCACTGAAGCTTTCTTT. The encoded protein is CAWSQSVPSTEAFF.

This clone was counted between two and nine times. The V call is TRBV27, the J call TRBJ1-2; 7 positions agree with TRBD1. The V gene's germline CDR1 is MNHEY and CDR2 SMNVEV (reference sequence). J gave up 1 base and V 6 bases, and 11 bases lay outside the gene matches. This CDR3 region has 16 residues. CDR3 sequence reads: CASSRNTGEFNYGYTF. The CDR3 DNA follows: TGTGCCAGCAGCCGAAATACAGGGGAGTTTAACTATGGCTACACCTTC.

The V and J genes are TRBV7-9 and TRBJ2-2; possibly TRBD1 for D (6 bases). V was cut by 2 bases and J by 6 bases, with 10 bases left in between. The CDR3 runs to 14 residues. Germline CDR1 and CDR2: SEHNR and FQNEAQ (reference sequence). CDR3 loop: CASSLRQAPGELFF. The CDR3 DNA sequence: TGTGCCAGCAGCTTAAGACAGGCCCCCGGGGAGCTGTTTTTT.

About this clone itself: The same CDR3 also results from other DNA sequences found in this sample. The rearrangement links TRBV2 to TRBJ1-1; TRBD1 is a possible D gene (5 bases). V dropped 4 bases and J dropped 2 bases, with 11 bases sitting between them. This CDR3 comprises 14 residues. Germline V gene data show CDR1 as SNHLY and CDR2 as FYNNEI. The CDR3 sequence is CASSGGALNTEAFF. For the CDR3, the DNA is TGTGCCAGCAGTGGAGGGGCTCTAAACACTGAAGCTTTCTTT. The full variable domain, with the rest looked up from reference TRBV2 and TRBJ1-1, is EPEVTQTPSHQVTQMGQEVILRCVPISNHLYFYWYRQILGQKVEFLVSFYNNEISEKSEIFDDQFSVERPDGSNFTLKIRSTKLEDSAMYFCASSGGALNTEAFFGQGTRLTVV.

V gene TRBV25-1 combines with J gene TRBJ2-5, with unresolved D. This CDR3 is 13 amino acids long. V was pared by 3 bases and J by 5 bases, with 10 bases between. Germline CDR1 and CDR2: MGHDK and SYGVNS. CDR3 loop: CASSDWGRETQYF. CDR3 sequence (DNA): TGTGCCAGCAGTGATTGGGGAAGGGAGACCCAGTACTTC.

The chain recombines TRBV30 with TRBJ1-2; D ambiguous. V was clipped by 0 bases and J by 2 bases, with 7 bases between them. There are 13 residues in the CDR3. Germline V gives CDR1 GTSNPN, CDR2 SVGIG (reference sequence). In nucleotides, the CDR3 is TGTGCCTGGAGTGTTGACGGCAACTATGGCTACACCTTC. Translated: CAWSVDGNYGYTF.

Worth noting for this clone: The same CDR3 can be traced to other DNA sequences in this sample. The chain employs TRBV29-1 and TRBJ1-1; TRBD1 matches at 7 bases. The V segment lost 3 bases and the J segment 0 bases; nucleotides outside the gene matches: 1. Germline loops: CDR1 SQVTM, CDR2 ANQGSEA. CDR3 length: 13 residues. CDR3: CSVEGQLNTEAFF. The CDR3 DNA reads as TGCAGCGTTGAGGGACAGTTGAACACTGAAGCTTTCTTT.

The sample holds one count of this clone. The chain has TRBV2 and TRBJ1-1, with D possibly matching TRBD1 (6 bases). V lost 3 bases to trimming and J lost 2 bases, with 10 bases between them. From germline, CDR1 is SNHLY and CDR2 FYNNEI. This CDR3 spans 14 amino acids. The CDR3 loop reads CASSETGLNTEAFF. Here the CDR3 DNA reads TGTGCCAGCAGTGAGACAGGACTCAACACTGAAGCTTTCTTT.

The chain uses TRBV6-5 and TRBJ1-6; D unclear. The germline V and J ends were trimmed by 7 bases and 7 bases, with 17 bases remaining between them. The CDR3 runs to 15 residues. From germline, CDR1 is MNHEY and CDR2 SVGAGI. The DNA of the CDR3 is TGTGCCAGCACTTTGACTTCTAGACGGAATTCACCCCTCCACTTT. It codes for CASTLTSRRNSPLHF.

Only a few counts were recorded for this clone. The rearrangement links TRBV7-6 to TRBJ2-7, with D unresolved. V lost 1 base, J lost 1 base, and 11 bases lay in between. The CDR3 covers 15 residues. Germline V gene sequence: CDR1 SGHVS, CDR2 FNYEAQ. Written as DNA, the CDR3 is TGTGCCAGCAGCTTAGAGTCTGACTCTTCCTACGAGCAGTACTTC. This gives the protein CASSLESDSSYEQYF.

This clone has just one count. This chain connects TRBV5-4 to TRBJ2-7; TRBD1 aligns across 9 bases. There are 15 residues in the CDR3. V shed 4 bases, J shed 3 bases, and the junction held 8 bases outside the gene matches. CDR1 and CDR2 (germline): SGHNT, YYREEE (reference sequence). This CDR3 is CASSPGGTGNYEQYF. The CDR3 DNA follows: TGTGCCAGCAGCCCCGGTGGGACAGGGAACTACGAGCAGTACTTC.

V usage is TRBV30 and J usage is TRBJ1-2; no clear D. Trimming took off 4 bases at V and 13 bases at J, with 25 bases between the two ends. This CDR3 is built from 14 residues. Germline loops: CDR1 GTSNPN, CDR2 SVGIG (reference sequence). In DNA, the CDR3 is TGTGCCTGGATACACACGAAAACTGAAGCAGATCGCACCTTC. The encoded protein is CAWIHTKTEADRTF.

The chain is built from TRBV19 and TRBJ2-7; 7 bases map to TRBD1. CDR3 length equals 13 residues. Germline V gene lookup returns CDR1 LNHDA and CDR2 SQIVND (reference sequence). V shed 4 bases, J shed 6 bases, and the junction held 6 bases outside the gene matches. CDR3 bases: TGTGCCAGTAGTACCATAGGGGGCTCCGAGCAGTACTTC. As protein: CASSTIGGSEQYF.

V and J are TRBV7-8 and TRBJ2-7; D is tentatively TRBD1 or TRBD2 (6 bases each). Germline V lookup: CDR1 SGHVS, CDR2 FQNEAQ. V was trimmed by 5 bases and J by 8 bases, leaving 16 bases between them. There are 13 residues in the CDR3. The CDR3 DNA is TGTGCCAGCAGCCCCGGGGGCCCGGAGCAGCAGTACTTC. Encoded protein: CASSPGGPEQQYF.

The chain employs TRBV30 and TRBJ2-5; D perhaps matches TRBD2 (5 bases). This CDR3 is 16 amino acids long. Per germline, CDR1 GTSNPN and CDR2 SVGIG (reference sequence). Trimming pared 0 bases from V and 5 bases from J, leaving 19 bases between. CDR3 bases: TGTGCCTGGAGTGTCCGGCGGGCGAGCCGGGTCGAGACCCAGTACTTC. Amino acid sequence: CAWSVRRASRVETQYF.

The CDR3 sequence: CASSESRQGARETQYF. In DNA, the CDR3 is TGTGCCAGCAGTGAATCTCGGCAGGGGGCGCGGGAGACCCAGTACTTC. J is TRBJ2-5 and V is TRBV25-1, with TRBD1 matching 8 bases. Germline trimming cut 1 base from V and 5 bases from J; bases unmatched to any gene: 9. CDR1 is MGHDK, CDR2 SYGVNS, per germline. CDR3 size: 16 residues.